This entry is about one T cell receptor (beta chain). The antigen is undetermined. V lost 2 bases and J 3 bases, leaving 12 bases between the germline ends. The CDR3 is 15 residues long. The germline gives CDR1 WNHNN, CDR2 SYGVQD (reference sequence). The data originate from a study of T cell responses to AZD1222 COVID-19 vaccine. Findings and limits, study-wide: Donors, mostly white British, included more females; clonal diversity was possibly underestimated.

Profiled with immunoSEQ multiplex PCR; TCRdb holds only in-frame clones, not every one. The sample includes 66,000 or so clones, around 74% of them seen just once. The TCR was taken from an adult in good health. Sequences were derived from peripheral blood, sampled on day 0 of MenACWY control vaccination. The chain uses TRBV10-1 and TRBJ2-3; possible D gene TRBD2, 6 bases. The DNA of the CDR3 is TGCGCCAGCAGTGAGGAAGGGACTGGTACAGATACGCAGTATTTT. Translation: CASSEEGTGTDTQYF.